The 31 T cell receptor beta chains listed next were all sequenced from one sample in a study of CXCR3-negative and CXCR3-positive naive CD8 T cells. The TRB libraries of cDNA were built by UMI-labeled 5' RACE. TCRdb derives one entry per CDR3 protein from the 5' RACE reads, leaving out DNA. Its clone listing holds about 90,000 distinct CDR3 sequences. Sequenced sample: naive CXCR3- CD8+ T cells from blood. Subset: CD45RO-CCR7+CD27+CD95- naive CD8+ T cells lacking CXCR3 (TNR3-). The receptors were sampled from a human donor in good health. Some clones in this sample may be carry-over from other donors' samples.

V is TRBV7-9 and J is TRBJ2-2; the D call of TRBD1 rests on TCRdb alone, since no DNA is present to check it. Looked up from germline, CDR1 is SEHNR and CDR2 is FQNEAQ (reference sequence). The CDR3 is 17 residues long. CDR3 in amino acids: CASTNLAGLKNTGELFF.

The genes are TRBV28 and TRBJ2-1; TCRdb's D call, TRBD1, is unchecked because there is no DNA. This CDR3 contains 14 residues. Germline V CDR1 and CDR2: MDHEN, SYDVKM. The CDR3 is CASRWGQGASEQFF.

V and J are TRBV29-1 and TRBJ1-1. Germline V lookup: CDR1 SQVTM, CDR2 ANQGSEA. This CDR3 comprises 12 residues. The CDR3 region is CSVVQPNAEAFF.

V and J are TRBV4-1 and TRBJ2-2; TCRdb returns TRBD1, unconfirmable since there is no DNA. This CDR3 contains 14 residues. Germline V gene lookup returns CDR1 MGHRA and CDR2 YSYEKL. The CDR3 spells CASSQGRDTGELFF.

The chain couples TRBV10-3 to TRBJ1-2. The CDR3 runs to 15 residues. From germline, CDR1 is ENHRY and CDR2 SYGVKD. The CDR3 loop reads CAISDSAGRSYGYTF.

The rearrangement links TRBV20-1 to TRBJ2-7. Germline CDR1 and CDR2: DFQATT and SNEGSKA (reference sequence). CDR3 length: 12 residues. Here the CDR3 reads CSARVRTYEQYF.

V and J are TRBV29-1 and TRBJ1-2. The CDR3 is made up of 15 amino acids. Germline assignment: CDR1 SQVTM and CDR2 ANQGSEA. The CDR3 loop reads CSVAGGDGSNYGYTF.

The chain employs TRBV2 and TRBJ1-1; TCRdb outputs TRBD1, but without DNA this stays unchecked. The CDR3 sequence is 12 residues long. Germline-derived CDR1 and CDR2 are SNHLY and FYNNEI. CDR3 in amino acids: CASSEGTGRIDF.

The rearrangement links TRBV9 to TRBJ1-2. There are 13 residues in the CDR3. Germline values: CDR1 SGDLS, CDR2 YYNGEE. The CDR3 reads CASSSQPSYGYTF.

The chain recombines TRBV29-1 with TRBJ1-1. CDR3 length equals 13 residues. Per germline, CDR1 SQVTM and CDR2 ANQGSEA. The CDR3: CSVMESGGSEAFF.

The rearrangement links TRBV4-3 to TRBJ2-1; TCRdb lists TRBD1, though no DNA is available to test this call. The CDR3 runs 16 residues. Germline assignment: CDR1 LGHNA and CDR2 YSLEER. This chain's CDR3 is CASSQVGTGAFGEQFF.

The chain has TRBV29-1 and TRBJ2-7. Per germline, CDR1 SQVTM and CDR2 ANQGSEA. The length of the CDR3 is 13 residues. CDR3 loop: CSVEMGTLYEQYF.

This clonotype registers medium-sized by frequency. CDR3 sequence: CASSTRSADDADTQYF. The chain combines TRBV11-3 with TRBJ2-3. Germline V gene sequence: CDR1 SGHNT, CDR2 YENEEA. The CDR3 loop spans 16 amino acids.

The chain's CDR3 is CSVEDGGLRETEAFF. V usage is TRBV29-1 and J usage is TRBJ1-1; TCRdb returns TRBD1, unconfirmable since there is no DNA. The CDR3 consists of 15 residues. Germline V gene sequence: CDR1 SQVTM, CDR2 ANQGSEA. Full variable domain (rest looked up from reference TRBV29-1 and TRBJ1-1): SAVISQKPSRDICQRGTSLTIQCQVDSQVTMMFWYRQQPGQSLTLIATANQGSEATYESGFVIDKFPISRPNLTFSTLTVSNMSPEDSSIYLCSVEDGGLRETEAFFGQGTRLTVV.

The rearrangement uses TRBV29-1 and TRBJ2-1; TCRdb gives TRBD1 as the D gene, but with no DNA this cannot be confirmed. CDR1 is SQVTM and CDR2 is ANQGSEA in the germline V gene. CDR3 length: 13 residues. The CDR3 reads CSVRGSSYNEQFF.

The chain joins TRBV12-3 or TRBV12-4 to TRBJ2-1. This CDR3 has 14 residues. The CDR3 reads CASSLLTSYNEQFF.

The V gene is TRBV7-7, the J gene TRBJ1-2; the D gene TCRdb calls, TRBD1, cannot be checked with no DNA. CDR1 and CDR2 from the germline V gene are SSHAT and FNYEAQ (reference sequence). The CDR3 has 16 amino acids. CDR3 loop: CASSLSRTADNYGYTF.

V is TRBV2 and J is TRBJ2-7; TCRdb picks TRBD2, but there is no DNA to check that call. Germline V gene sequence: CDR1 SNHLY, CDR2 FYNNEI. The CDR3 is 18 amino acids. The CDR3: CASSEALRTSGGAYEQYF.

The V call is TRBV2, the J call TRBJ1-1. The CDR3 spans 14 residues. Germline V gives CDR1 SNHLY, CDR2 FYNNEI. The CDR3 here is CASKGESMNTEAFF.

The chain uses TRBV19 and TRBJ2-5; TCRdb picks TRBD2, but there is no DNA to check that call. Germline V gives CDR1 LNHDA, CDR2 SQIVND (reference sequence). The CDR3 spans 13 residues. CDR3 in amino acids: CASSPVEGETQYF. Filled out from reference TRBV19 and TRBJ2-5, the complete variable domain reads DGGITQSPKYLFRKEGQNVTLSCEQNLNHDAMYWYRQDPGQGLRLIYYSQIVNDFQKGDIAEGYSVSREKKESFPLTVTSAQKNPTAFYLCASSPVEGETQYFGPGTRLLVL.

The chain employs TRBV12-5 and TRBJ1-1. Per the germline V gene, CDR1 is LGHNT and CDR2 is FRNRAP. The CDR3 loop spans 13 amino acids. The CDR3: CASGLVGPGGAFF.

V usage is TRBV28 and J usage is TRBJ2-3; TCRdb calls TRBD1, which cannot be checked without DNA. The CDR3 runs 16 residues. From germline, CDR1 is MDHEN and CDR2 SYDVKM. CDR3 amino acids: CASSLFPSARTDTQYF.

The chain combines TRBV10-3 with TRBJ1-2; TCRdb picks TRBD1, but there is no DNA to check that call. Germline assignment: CDR1 ENHRY and CDR2 SYGVKD. The CDR3 has 18 residues. CDR3 amino acids: CAISEDGTQDLNFYGYTF.

CDR3 sequence: CASSTYPGDTQYF. This chain connects TRBV7-2 to TRBJ2-3; as DNA is missing, the TRBD1 call by TCRdb cannot be tested. The CDR3 totals 13 residues. CDR1 SGHTA and CDR2 FQGNSA come from the germline V gene.

The chain uses TRBV5-1 and TRBJ1-1. CDR1 and CDR2 (germline): SGHRS, YFSETQ. CDR3 length: 13 residues. The CDR3 here is CASRPETNTEAFF.

J is TRBJ1-1 and V is TRBV7-9; TCRdb outputs TRBD1, but without DNA this stays unchecked. This CDR3 is built from 12 residues. Germline loops: CDR1 SEHNR, CDR2 FQNEAQ (reference sequence). CDR3 region: CASSTSGGQAFF.

The rearrangement joins TRBV29-1 to TRBJ1-1; the D gene TCRdb calls, TRBD1, cannot be checked with no DNA. The germline gives CDR1 SQVTM, CDR2 ANQGSEA. This CDR3 is built from 12 residues. The CDR3 is CSVTGGPSGAFF.

The chain has TRBV29-1 and TRBJ2-2; with no DNA, the TCRdb D assignment of TRBD1 cannot be verified. The V gene's germline CDR1 is SQVTM and CDR2 ANQGSEA. The length of the CDR3 is 13 residues. CDR3 sequence: CSVDSPNTGELFF.

V usage is TRBV9 and J usage is TRBJ2-2. Germline V gene lookup returns CDR1 SGDLS and CDR2 YYNGEE. CDR3 length: 12 residues. CDR3 protein: CASSAGPGELFF.

The chain joins TRBV29-1 to TRBJ2-5; TCRdb calls TRBD2, which cannot be checked without DNA. Germline V gene sequence: CDR1 SQVTM, CDR2 ANQGSEA. The CDR3 length is 12 residues. The CDR3 loop reads CSVDGGEETQYF.

The CDR3 sequence is CASRPPGHYEQYF. The chain employs TRBV7-9 and TRBJ2-7; TCRdb proposes TRBD1, but this gene call is untestable without DNA. The CDR3 spans 13 residues. In germline, CDR1 is SEHNR, CDR2 FQNEAQ (reference sequence).